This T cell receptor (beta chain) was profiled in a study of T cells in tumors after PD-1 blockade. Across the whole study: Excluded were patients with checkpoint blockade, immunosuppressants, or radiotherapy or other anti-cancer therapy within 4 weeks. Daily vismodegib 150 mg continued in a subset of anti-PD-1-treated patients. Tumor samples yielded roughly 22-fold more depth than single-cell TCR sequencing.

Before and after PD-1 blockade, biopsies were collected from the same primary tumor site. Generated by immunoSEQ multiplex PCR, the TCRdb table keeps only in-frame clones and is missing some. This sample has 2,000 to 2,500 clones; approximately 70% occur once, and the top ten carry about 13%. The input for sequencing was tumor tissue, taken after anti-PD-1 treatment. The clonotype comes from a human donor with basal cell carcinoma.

Here the CDR3 reads CATRGPQRGKLSTDTQYF. In nucleotides, the CDR3 is TGTGCCACCCGGGGTCCCCAACGAGGGAAGCTTAGCACAGATACGCAGTATTTT. V gene TRBV7-9 combines with J gene TRBJ2-3; D possibly corresponds to TRBD2 (5 bases). Trimming shortened V by 10 bases and J by 0 bases, and 26 bases separated the two germline ends. In germline, CDR1 is SEHNR, CDR2 FQNEAQ (reference sequence). The CDR3 contains 18 residues.